The 14 T cell receptor beta chains presented below share a single source sample, sequenced in a study of blood T cell repertoires in COVID-19 (dated by TCRdb to about 2020). The receptor library was made with the immunoSEQ multiplex PCR assay. Imported from immuneACCESS, the table was reduced by TCRdb to in-frame sequences with V and J called. These copies leave out some clones; in studies compared against another copy, an unresolved V gene accounts for under half, and the cause of the remainder is not known. The sample table shows tens of thousands of clones, and 86% are seen once. About 30% of the sample lies in the top ten. The sample taken for sequencing was peripheral blood. The receptor set was obtained from a human donor with active COVID-19. The donor label of this sample is uncertain.

The chain uses TRBV10-3 and TRBJ1-1; TRBD1 aligns across 8 bases. V shed 7 bases, J shed 5 bases, and the junction held 12 bases outside the gene matches. Germline CDR1 is ENHRY and CDR2 is SYGVKD. The CDR3 is made up of 15 amino acids. DNA for the CDR3: TGTGCCATCACCGACAAGCAGGGGGCTGGGACTGAAGCTTTCTTT. Amino acids: CAITDKQGAGTEAFF.

This chain uses TRBV7-2 with TRBJ2-7; D not certain. Germline V gene data show CDR1 as SGHTA and CDR2 as FQGNSA. Deletions cut 4 bases from V and 2 bases from J, with 3 bases between. The CDR3 length is 11 residues. The chain's CDR3 is CASSSTYEQYF. CDR3 bases: TGTGCCAGCAGCTCTACCTACGAGCAGTACTTC.

This sequence joins TRBV5-6 and TRBJ2-1, with a weak D call TRBD1 (5 bases). This CDR3 spans 15 amino acids. From germline, CDR1 is SGHDT and CDR2 YYEEEE. V dropped 2 bases and J dropped 6 bases, with 15 bases sitting between them. The CDR3 here is CASSFEQNQGNEQFF. CDR3 nucleotides: TGTGCCAGCAGCTTTGAACAAAATCAGGGCAATGAGCAGTTCTTC.

This chain links TRBV3-1 (or the pseudogene TRBV3-2) with TRBJ2-5, with D possibly being TRBD2 (7 bases). The CDR3 consists of 14 residues. Trimming shortened V by 1 base and J by 5 bases, and 11 bases separated the two germline ends. The germline V gene encodes CDR1 LGHDT and CDR2 YNNKEL (reference sequence). CDR3 coding DNA: TGTGCCAGCAGCCAAGCGGGGGGCCCGGAGACCCAGTACTTC. Its protein is CASSQAGGPETQYF.

The chain recombines TRBV5-1 with TRBJ2-5, with D unresolved. Trimming took off 4 bases at V and 3 bases at J, with 7 bases between the two ends. CDR1 is SGHRS and CDR2 is YFSETQ in the germline V gene. This CDR3 is built from 12 residues. Here the CDR3 reads CASSPREETQYF. The CDR3 DNA sequence: TGCGCCAGCAGCCCCCGCGAAGAGACCCAGTACTTC.

The CDR3 DNA is TGCGCCAGCAGCTTAGCGGGGGGCACAGATACGCAGTATTTT. Translating it yields CASSLAGGTDTQYF. V usage is TRBV5-1 and J usage is TRBJ2-3; 8 bases line up with TRBD2. The CDR3 has 14 amino acids. Germline CDR1 SGHRS, CDR2 YFSETQ. J gave up 1 base and V 2 bases, and 0 bases lay outside the gene matches.

Only a few counts were recorded for this clone. The CDR3 region is CASRTGTGPYEQYF. In DNA, the CDR3 is TGTGCCAGCAGAACCGGGACAGGCCCCTACGAGCAGTACTTC. The chain employs TRBV6-6 and TRBJ2-7; the match to TRBD1 covers 8 bases. Per the germline V gene, CDR1 is MNHNY and CDR2 is SVGAGI (reference sequence). J was trimmed by 2 bases and V by 6 bases; bases with no gene match: 6. The CDR3 totals 14 residues.

The V and J genes are TRBV10-3 and TRBJ2-7; 11 nucleotides agree with TRBD2. This CDR3 region has 14 residues. V lost 11 bases and J lost 3; bases outside the gene matches: 9. From germline, CDR1 is ENHRY and CDR2 SYGVKD. CDR3: CAAKGTSGLYEQYF. CDR3 sequence (DNA): TGTGCCGCCAAAGGGACTAGCGGACTCTACGAGCAGTACTTC.

The genes are TRBV5-1 and TRBJ2-7; 11 positions agree with TRBD2. J lost 5 bases, V lost 0 bases, and 7 bases had no gene match. The CDR3 is 16 amino acids. CDR1 is SGHRS and CDR2 is YFSETQ in the germline V gene. The CDR3 region has the DNA TGCGCCAGCAGCTTGGCCTTAGCGGGGGGGTTTAACGAGCAGTACTTC. It specifies CASSLALAGGFNEQYF.

The chain carries TRBV15 and TRBJ2-1; 14 bases match TRBD2. The CDR3 extends over 15 amino acids. V lost 8 bases to trimming and J lost 9 bases; unmatched junction nucleotides: 9. Germline V lookup: CDR1 LNHNV, CDR2 YYDKDF (reference sequence). CDR3 in DNA: TGTGCCACCGGCGGGACTAGCGGGAGAGGGGGTGAGCAGTTCTTC. Residues: CATGGTSGRGGEQFF.

The J gene is TRBJ1-2, the V gene TRBV6-6; D perhaps matches TRBD1 (6 bases). The CDR3 sequence is 11 residues long. V was trimmed by 7 bases and J by 8 bases, leaving 11 bases between them. Germline assignment: CDR1 MNHNY and CDR2 SVGAGI (reference sequence). The CDR3 protein is CASTPDRGYTF. Written as DNA, the CDR3 is TGTGCCAGCACTCCCGACAGGGGCTACACCTTC.

This clone appeared a single time. The rearrangement links TRBV14 to TRBJ2-2, with TRBD2 identical over 8 bases. Germline CDR1 and CDR2: SGHDN and FVKESK. This CDR3 contains 15 residues. V was clipped by 3 bases and J by 5 bases; unmatched bases: 5. The CDR3, as DNA: TGTGCCAGCAGCCAGAGAGCGGGAGCAACCGGGGAGCTGTTTTTT. Translated, it gives CASSQRAGATGELFF.

The V call is TRBV13, the J call TRBJ2-5; 7 bases align to TRBD1. The CDR3 runs to 16 residues. The germline gives CDR1 PRHDT, CDR2 FYEKMQ (reference sequence). V dropped 5 bases and J dropped 0; count of bases not matched to a gene: 9. Here the CDR3 reads CASSTRTGPDQETQYF. The CDR3 DNA sequence: TGTGCCAGCAGCACCCGGACAGGTCCGGACCAAGAGACCCAGTACTTC.

In DNA form, the CDR3 reads TGTGCCAGCAACGACCGGGACAGCCCCTACGAGCAGTACTTC. Its translation is CASNDRDSPYEQYF. The chain couples TRBV27 to TRBJ2-7; 7 bases are shared with TRBD1. CDR3 length: 14 amino acids. CDR1 is MNHEY and CDR2 is SMNVEV in the germline V gene (reference sequence). With 7 bases clipped from V and 2 bases from J, the junction kept 8 bases outside the gene matches.